The 32 T cell receptor beta chains listed next were all sequenced from one sample in a study of T cells after yellow fever vaccination. MiXCR, run by TCRdb on the 5' RACE reads, gives a single entry per CDR3 protein. The sample lists 29,000 or so distinct CDR3 sequences, roughly 5.9% occurring once. The sample consisted of PBMCs, either bulk or a sorted T-cell subset (CD4+, CD8+, memory, or dextramer-sorted; not recorded which), taken on the day of the yellow fever booster vaccination. These receptors originate from a man under 40 who received the YFV17D yellow fever vaccine.

There are a few counts of this clonotype. J is TRBJ2-7 and V is TRBV2; 10 nucleotides align to TRBD1. J gave up 1 base and V 3 bases, and 6 bases lay outside the gene matches. CDR1 is SNHLY, CDR2 FYNNEI, per germline. The CDR3 spans 16 residues. The CDR3: CASSDMGQGLSYEQYF. The CDR3 nucleotides read TGTGCCAGCAGTGACATGGGACAGGGGTTATCCTACGAGCAGTACTTC.

The V gene is TRBV6-2 or TRBV6-3, the J gene TRBJ2-3, with 11 positions matching TRBD2. The trim removed 7 bases at V and 3 bases at J, leaving 18 bases unmatched. The germline V gene encodes CDR1 MNHEY and CDR2 SVGEGT. The CDR3 totals 19 residues. The CDR3 bases are TGTGCCAGCAACGGAAGGCCTAAACTAGCGGGAGTGAGGACAGATACGCAGTATTTT. Translation: CASNGRPKLAGVRTDTQYF.

The sample holds many counts of this clonotype. The rearrangement joins TRBV20-1 to TRBJ1-6; weak D call: TRBD1 (5 bases). The CDR3 length is 13 residues. Trimming took off 6 bases at V and 6 bases at J, with 12 bases between the two ends. The V gene's germline CDR1 is DFQATT and CDR2 SNEGSKA (reference sequence). The CDR3 protein is CSATGAVNSPLHF. The DNA for the CDR3 is TGCAGTGCAACCGGGGCGGTTAATTCACCCCTCCACTTT.

This chain uses TRBV7-3 with TRBJ1-1; 7 bases align to TRBD1. The V gene end was trimmed by 5 bases and the J gene end by 1 base; junction bases not matched to a gene: 4. This CDR3 spans 14 amino acids. Germline-derived CDR1 and CDR2 are SGHTA and FQGTGA. In DNA, the CDR3 is TGTGCCAGCAGCGTCAGACAGGGGAACACTGAAGCTTTCTTT. This encodes CASSVRQGNTEAFF.

This clonotype was counted ten times or more. V gene TRBV10-2 combines with J gene TRBJ2-1, with D perhaps given as TRBD1 or TRBD2 (7 bases each). Trimming stripped 3 bases from V and 7 bases from J, with 25 bases between. Germline V lookup: CDR1 WSHSY, CDR2 SAAADI. CDR3 length: 18 residues. In DNA form, the CDR3 reads TGCGCCAGCAGTGATATCCCTACGACTAGCAGGGGGTTGAATGAGCAGTTCTTC. It translates to CASSDIPTTSRGLNEQFF.

This clonotype was counted a few times. J is TRBJ2-7 and V is TRBV15; maybe TRBD2 (6 bases). Trimming cost V 4 bases and J 3 bases, with 10 bases left between them. CDR3 length: 13 residues. Germline V gene sequence: CDR1 LNHNV, CDR2 YYDKDF (reference sequence). CDR3: CATSIGLYYEQYF. The CDR3 DNA reads as TGTGCCACCAGCATCGGACTATACTACGAGCAGTACTTC.

This clonotype was observed at least ten times. V is TRBV3-1 and J is TRBJ2-5, with TRBD2 matching over 9 bases. From germline, CDR1 is LGHDT and CDR2 YNNKEL (reference sequence). This CDR3 contains 14 residues. Trimming took 4 bases from V and 6 from J; bases not matched to a gene: 6. CDR3 DNA: TGTGCCAGCAGCCCTAGCGGGAAGGGGAAGACCCAGTACTTC. Translated, it gives CASSPSGKGKTQYF.

This clonotype was seen a handful of times. The rearrangement joins TRBV20-1 to TRBJ1-1; D uncertain. CDR1 is DFQATT, CDR2 SNEGSKA, per germline (reference sequence). Between the trimmed V and J ends, which lost 0 bases and 2 bases, there was a span of 13 bases. The CDR3 consists of 15 residues. This chain's CDR3 is CSAREGWGANTEAFF. The DNA for the CDR3 is TGCAGTGCTAGAGAGGGGTGGGGAGCTAACACTGAAGCTTTCTTT.

This clonotype was counted at least ten times. The chain has TRBV7-3 and TRBJ2-5; 9 bases are a match to TRBD1. The V and J ends lost 5 bases and 7 bases, in that order; junction bases with no gene match: 5. Germline V gene sequence: CDR1 SGHTA, CDR2 FQGTGA. The CDR3 loop spans 13 amino acids. The CDR3 loop is CASSPDRGRTQYF. The CDR3 region has the DNA TGTGCCAGCAGCCCGGACAGGGGTCGGACCCAGTACTTC.

This rearrangement joins TRBV12-5 to TRBJ1-1; D ambiguous. The V end was cut by 0 bases, the J end by 7 bases, with 9 bases between. CDR3 length: 13 residues. Per germline, CDR1 LGHNT and CDR2 FRNRAP. CDR3 region: CASGLVGKIEAFF. CDR3 DNA sequence: TGTGCTAGTGGTTTGGTAGGAAAGATTGAAGCTTTCTTT.

This clonotype was observed many times. This chain joins TRBV7-2 and TRBJ2-4; 7 bases are a match to TRBD2. The germline CDR1 and CDR2 sequences are SGHTA and FQGNSA. Trimming took 1 base from V and 5 from J; bases not matched to a gene: 8. The CDR3 is made up of 16 amino acids. Written as DNA, the CDR3 is TGTGCCAGCAGCTTAGTTGCGGGAGCGAGTGAAAACATTCAGTACTTC. This encodes CASSLVAGASENIQYF.

This clonotype was counted many times. J is TRBJ2-1 and V is TRBV5-4; D remains ambiguous. The CDR3 covers 15 residues. Looked up from germline, CDR1 is SGHNT and CDR2 is YYREEE (reference sequence). Trimming took 0 bases from V and 2 from J, leaving 9 bases between them. CDR3 bases: TGTGCCAGCAGCTTGGGGGCCGGCCCCTACAATGAGCAGTTCTTC. It encodes CASSLGAGPYNEQFF.

This clonotype has ten or more counts. The J gene is TRBJ1-2, the V gene TRBV5-6; the D is unclear. Germline V gene lookup returns CDR1 SGHDT and CDR2 YYEEEE. V was clipped by 7 bases and J by 4 bases, with 11 bases between them. The CDR3 length is 12 residues. For the CDR3, the DNA is TGTGCCAGCTCCGACGGCCCCTATGGCTACACCTTC. It is translated as CASSDGPYGYTF.

In this sample, this clonotype turned up many times. The chain combines TRBV7-2 with TRBJ2-7; TRBD1 or TRBD2 may be the D gene (5 bases each). Trimming cost V 4 bases and J 4 bases, with 17 bases left between them. The CDR3 extends over 15 amino acids. The germline V gene has CDR1 SGHTA and CDR2 FQGNSA. CDR3 bases: TGTGCCAGCAGCTCGTCATGGGACCCTCGGTACGAGCAGTACTTC. Translating it yields CASSSSWDPRYEQYF.

This clonotype was detected a few times. The V call is TRBV20-1, the J call TRBJ1-2; D is ambiguous. Between the trimmed V and J ends, which lost 7 bases and 8 bases, there was a span of 8 bases. Germline values: CDR1 DFQATT, CDR2 SNEGSKA (reference sequence). The CDR3 totals 9 residues. The CDR3 loop is CSGLGGYTF. In nucleotides, the CDR3 is TGCAGTGGACTTGGAGGCTACACCTTC.

At least ten counts were recorded for this clonotype. V is TRBV2 and J is TRBJ2-7; 7 positions match TRBD2. Germline trimming cut 8 bases from V and 1 base from J; bases unmatched to any gene: 2. CDR3 length: 12 residues. CDR1 SNHLY and CDR2 FYNNEI come from the germline V gene. CDR3 DNA: TGTGCCAGCCAAGCGGGGTCCTACGAGCAGTACTTC. This gives the protein CASQAGSYEQYF. The entire variable domain, with the rest obtained from reference TRBV2 and TRBJ2-7, is as follows: EPEVTQTPSHQVTQMGQEVILRCVPISNHLYFYWYRQILGQKVEFLVSFYNNEISEKSEIFDDQFSVERPDGSNFTLKIRSTKLEDSAMYFCASQAGSYEQYFGPGTRLTVT.

The V and J genes are TRBV5-6 and TRBJ2-1; the D is unclear. Per germline, CDR1 SGHDT and CDR2 YYEEEE. V lost 3 bases and J 8 bases, leaving 15 bases between the germline ends. This CDR3 is built from 14 residues. CDR3 amino acids: CASSWTQGWDEQFF. DNA for the CDR3: TGTGCCAGCAGCTGGACCCAAGGGTGGGATGAGCAGTTCTTC.

This clonotype was recorded at least ten times. The rearrangement uses TRBV6-1 and TRBJ1-2; the D gene is possibly TRBD1 (5 bases). The CDR3 is 14 residues long. The V end lost 4 bases, the J end lost 0 bases, and 9 bases lay between the germline ends. The germline CDR1 and CDR2 sequences are MNHNS and SASEGT. DNA for the CDR3: TGTGCCAGCAGTGGACAGAGAGCTAACTATGGCTACACCTTC. Translated, it gives CASSGQRANYGYTF.

This clonotype was recorded at least ten times. The chain couples TRBV4-2 to TRBJ2-7; TRBD2 aligns across 12 bases. The ends lost 0 bases at V and 7 bases at J; junction bases unmatched: 7. The germline V gene encodes CDR1 LGHNA and CDR2 YNFKEQ. The CDR3 is 16 residues long. CDR3 nucleotides: TGTGCCAGCAGCCAAGATAGCACTAGCGGGGGGAAAGAGCAGTACTTC. Translated, it gives CASSQDSTSGGKEQYF.

V is TRBV5-4 and J is TRBJ1-3; D is possibly TRBD1 (5 bases). The germline V and J ends were trimmed by 0 bases and 4 bases, with 11 bases remaining between them. This CDR3 is built from 15 residues. In germline, CDR1 is SGHNT, CDR2 YYREEE (reference sequence). The DNA of the CDR3 is TGTGCCAGCAGCTTGGCCGGGGGATACGGAAACACCATATATTTT. Translated, it gives CASSLAGGYGNTIYF.

This clonotype was seen ten or more times. The chain carries TRBV18 and TRBJ1-1, with no clear D. The CDR3 is made up of 14 amino acids. Trimming removed 3 bases at V and 5 bases at J, with 13 bases between. Germline CDR1 is KGHSH and CDR2 is LQKENI. The CDR3 DNA reads as TGTGCCAGCTCACCGAGGGTTGAATTAACTGAAGCTTTCTTT. Its protein product is CASSPRVELTEAFF.

There are many counts of this clonotype. The chain employs TRBV20-1 and TRBJ1-1, with D possibly matching TRBD1 (5 bases). V was cut by 1 base and J by 0 bases, with 12 bases left in between. Looked up from germline, CDR1 is DFQATT and CDR2 is SNEGSKA (reference sequence). There are 15 residues in the CDR3. This chain's CDR3 is CSARVTGAMNTEAFF. In DNA form, the CDR3 reads TGCAGTGCTAGAGTAACAGGAGCAATGAACACTGAAGCTTTCTTT.

This clonotype appeared many times. The rearrangement uses TRBV18 and TRBJ2-7; TRBD1 agrees at 12 bases. CDR1 KGHSH and CDR2 LQKENI come from the germline V gene. This CDR3 has 17 residues. V lost 4 bases to trimming and J lost 4 bases; unmatched junction nucleotides: 11. CDR3 sequence: CASSQITPGQGAYEQYF. CDR3 DNA: TGTGCCAGCTCACAAATTACTCCGGGACAGGGGGCGTACGAGCAGTACTTC.

This clonotype was seen more than once but under ten times. The chain is built from TRBV7-6 and TRBJ2-1; D is unresolved. Germline values: CDR1 SGHVS, CDR2 FNYEAQ. V was clipped by 0 bases and J by 3 bases, with 6 bases between them. The CDR3 runs 14 residues. CDR3: CASSLAASYNEQFF. The CDR3 region has the DNA TGTGCCAGCAGCTTAGCGGCCAGCTACAATGAGCAGTTCTTC.

This clonotype turned up a few times. The chain is built from TRBV5-5 and TRBJ2-6; D gene unclear. This CDR3 region has 15 residues. In germline, CDR1 is SGHKS, CDR2 YYEKEE (reference sequence). Trimming took 1 base from V and 0 from J, leaving 5 bases between them. CDR3 bases: TGTGCCAGCAGCTTGTTCATCTCTGGGGCCAACGTCCTGACTTTC. Its translation is CASSLFISGANVLTF.

This clonotype was picked up many times. The rearrangement joins TRBV24-1 to TRBJ2-3, with 9 nucleotides matching TRBD1. The CDR3 is 18 residues long. Germline V gene sequence: CDR1 KGHDR, CDR2 SFDVKD. V lost 3 bases, J lost 5 bases, and 14 bases stayed unmatched. Here the CDR3 DNA reads TGTGCCACCAGTGATCCGACCTGGACAGGGGCGCATGAAGATACGCAGTATTTT. It encodes CATSDPTWTGAHEDTQYF.

This clonotype was recorded at least ten times. This chain links TRBV7-2 with TRBJ2-3; TRBD2 might be the D (6 bases). This CDR3 has 13 amino acids. Trimming took off 5 bases at V and 4 bases at J, with 10 bases between the two ends. Per germline, CDR1 SGHTA and CDR2 FQGNSA. The CDR3 sequence is CASSRLVSDTQYF. DNA for the CDR3: TGTGCCAGCAGCAGACTAGTCTCAGATACGCAGTATTTT.

This clonotype was counted only a few times. V usage is TRBV20-1 and J usage is TRBJ2-1, with TRBD2 identical over 14 bases. The germline CDR1 and CDR2 sequences are DFQATT and SNEGSKA (reference sequence). CDR3 size: 19 residues. V lost 0 bases and J lost 3; bases outside the gene matches: 10. The CDR3 is CSAREGTSGSWGYYNEQFF. Here the CDR3 DNA reads TGCAGTGCTAGAGAAGGGACTAGCGGGAGTTGGGGCTACTACAATGAGCAGTTCTTC.

This clonotype was seen many times. The chain combines TRBV5-5 with TRBJ2-7, with 11 nucleotides matching TRBD1. V shed 0 bases and J 3 bases; nucleotides not matched to a gene: 2. CDR1 and CDR2 from the germline V gene are SGHKS and YYEKEE (reference sequence). This CDR3 has 15 residues. CDR3 nucleotide sequence: TGTGCCAGCAGCTTGGGGACAGGGGGCATCTACGAGCAGTACTTC. As protein: CASSLGTGGIYEQYF.

This clonotype was seen repeatedly, ten times or more. The chain recombines TRBV12-3 or TRBV12-4 with TRBJ2-5; D gene uncertain. This CDR3 has 13 residues. The germline V and J ends were trimmed by 2 bases and 4 bases, with 8 bases remaining between them. The CDR3 nucleotides are TGTGCCAGCAGTTTAAGGTCCACAGAGACCCAGTACTTC. Residues: CASSLRSTETQYF.

The table lists this clonotype with many counts. The chain employs TRBV14 and TRBJ2-1, with 8 bases lining up with TRBD2. With 2 bases clipped from V and 9 bases from J, the junction kept 9 bases outside the gene matches. The CDR3 totals 15 residues. Germline CDR1 reads SGHDN; CDR2 reads FVKESK. The CDR3 DNA reads as TGTGCCAGCAGCCAATGGAGTAGCGGGACCGGTGAGCAGTTCTTC. Translating it yields CASSQWSSGTGEQFF. Based on the CDR3 plus reference TRBV14 and TRBJ2-1, the full variable domain is EAGVTQFPSHSVIEKGQTVTLRCDPISGHDNLYWYRRVMGKEIKFLLHFVKESKQDESGMPNNRFLAERTGGTYSTLKVQPAELEDSGVYFCASSQWSSGTGEQFFGPGTRLTVL.

This clonotype was seen many times. The CDR3 DNA reads as TGTGCCAGCAGTCGTTCCGGGACTAATTACAATGAGCAGTTCTTC. Residues: CASSRSGTNYNEQFF. This chain links TRBV11-2 with TRBJ2-1; 7 bases match TRBD2. The V gene end was trimmed by 6 bases and the J gene end by 4 bases; junction bases not matched to a gene: 9. The CDR3 spans 15 residues. CDR1 and CDR2 from the germline V gene are SGHAT and FQNNGV.